This T cell receptor (beta chain) came from a study of OX40 agonist ivuxolimab in advanced cancers. Study-wide context: People who had prior anti-PD-1, anti-PD-L1 or anti-CTLA-4 therapy could take part, and around 40% had some. Whole-study results and caveats: At 0.1 to 3.0 mg/kg, clonal expansion of CD4+ and CD8+ blood T cells had occurred by week 6. Undetermined was the antigen specificity of the expanded peripheral T cells.

This clone was seen just once. Its antigen remains unknown. The method was immunoSEQ multiplex PCR; TCRdb's version includes in-frame clones alone and lacks a portion of them. The sample includes about 99,000 clones, around 90% seen only once; the top ten take about 0.31%. Germline V gives CDR1 MNHEY, CDR2 SVGAGI. V was shortened by 4 bases and J by 8 bases, with 9 bases between the two germline ends. The CDR3 runs to 11 residues. The sample was CD4+ or CD8+ T cells sorted from blood, taken in a trial of the OX40 agonist ivuxolimab. The rearrangement uses TRBV6-5 and TRBJ2-7; D gene ambiguous. The clonotype comes from an adult with an advanced solid tumor such as melanoma, head and neck, liver or kidney cancer. CDR3 protein: CASSLGIKQYF. In DNA, the CDR3 is TGTGCCAGCAGTTTGGGCATCAAGCAGTACTTC.